The source of this T cell receptor beta chain is a study of blood T cell repertoires in COVID-19. On the study more broadly: Nucleic acid was either cDNA or gDNA, and it came from T cells, B-cell-depleted T cells, or PBMCs.

Seattle's enrolled individuals joined amid active infection and were then monitored longitudinally. Germline CDR1 reads MNHEY; CDR2 reads SVGAGI. CDR3 length: 16 residues. V was pared by 2 bases and J by 4 bases, with 8 bases of the junction left unmatched. In the authors' methods: Cell counts per sample came from amplifying reference gene primers. Sequenced by immunoSEQ multiplex PCR; TCRdb stores in-frame clones only, minus some. V and J calls and clone size follow that table, whereas D and trimming were derived from the DNA. Of around 200,000 clones in the sample, about 84% were seen once. The rearrangement uses TRBV6-5 and TRBJ2-3, with 8 bases fitting TRBD1. The TCR comes from a person aged 70 to 85 with COVID-19, enrolled during active disease. Sequencing used peripheral blood. The DNA of the CDR3 is TGTGCCAGCAGTTACCGGACAGGGTTCGGCGCAGATACGCAGTATTTT. Translating gives CASSYRTGFGADTQYF.